The entry below describes one T cell receptor beta chain. What it binds is unknown. V lost 0 bases, J lost 6 bases, and 19 bases stayed unmatched. Germline-derived CDR1 and CDR2 are SGHTA and FQGNSA. The CDR3 has 21 amino acids. Template switching added a universal primer site; cDNA carried unique molecular identifiers. TCRdb re-called the 5' RACE reads with MiXCR, one entry per CDR3 protein. The sample records 350,000 or so distinct CDR3 sequences, approximately 13% being singletons. The data stem from a study of identical twins. Points from the study as a whole: Models predicted less out-of-frame TCR alpha sharing in monozygotic twins than was found. There is a chance that invariant MAIT and iNKT cells partially muddied zero-insertion analyses.

This sample was shared with a second study, whose subject was yellow fever vaccine responses in identical twins.

The J gene is TRBJ2-2, the V gene TRBV7-2; TRBD2 aligns across 10 bases. The sample was CD8+ T cells sorted from blood. The TCR sequence derives from a woman between 18 and 29 years old in good health. CDR3 amino acids: CASSLARASGGLIRSAGELFF. The CDR3 coding sequence is TGTGCCAGCAGCTTAGCCCGAGCTAGCGGGGGCCTGATTCGATCGGCCGGGGAGCTGTTTTTT. Full variable domain (rest looked up from reference TRBV7-2 and TRBJ2-2): GAGVSQSPSNKVTEKGKDVELRCDPISGHTALYWYRQSLGQGLEFLIYFQGNSAPDKSGLPSDRFSAERTGGSVSTLTIQRTQQEDSAVYLCASSLARASGGLIRSAGELFFGEGSRLTVL.